The sequence of this TCR beta chain was determined in a study of OX40 agonist ivuxolimab in advanced cancers. Background on the whole study: Ivuxolimab was an agonistic, fully human IgG2 monoclonal antibody directed against OX40 (CD134), a costimulatory receptor. Three dose-escalation patients achieved partial responses, one with hepatocellular carcinoma and two with cutaneous melanoma. In the dose-escalation cohort, roughly 80% of patients were male, and the mean age was around 60 years, with a range of about 20 to 79. Of the approximately 54 dose-escalation patients, hepatocellular carcinoma was present in about 20, melanoma in some 15, renal cell carcinoma in 9 and head and neck cancer in 9. Intravenous ivuxolimab was administered to patients every 2 weeks at six dose levels: 0.01, 0.1, 0.3, 1.5, 3 and 10 mg/kg. The paper covers the monotherapy dose-escalation part of the phase I ivuxolimab trial, which included N of about 56 patients. Patients were allowed to have had prior anti-PD-1, anti-PD-L1 or anti-CTLA-4 therapy, and around two fifths of the dose-escalation patients had been treated with checkpoint inhibitors. The point of sequencing TCRbeta in the periphery was to test whether ivuxolimab changed TCR sequence diversity and drove clonal T-cell expansion.

This clone was seen once. Its antigen has not been determined. Base-call qualities are not available, and no considerably larger clone is one nucleotide away. The germline V end is reduced by 1 base and the J end by 2 bases; junction bases left unmatched: 9. The CDR3 measures 18 amino acids from cysteine to phenylalanine. Only the CDR3 part of the read is kept: 54 bases, read in frame from the first base. In the germline V gene (reference sequence), CDR1 corresponds to LNHNV and CDR2 to YYDKDF. For sequencing of the TCRbeta CDR3 region, genomic DNA was extracted from the sorted cells. The immunoSEQ Assay was used for sequencing of TCRbeta CDR3 regions. The table was pulled from immuneACCESS by TCRdb, which kept in-frame rearrangements only. Such tables lose some clones; where checked, under half of the loss comes from unresolved V genes, and the rest has no known cause. In all, the sample holds 90,000 to 100,000 clones, and roughly 89% of those were seen once. The top ten clones comprise roughly 0.16% of the sample.

Overall study outcomes, separate from this receptor: Which antigens the clonally expanded peripheral T cells were specific for was not determined. After ivuxolimab, expanded clones were on average more numerous among CD8+ T cells than among CD4+ T cells. Low levels of normalized T-cell clonal expansion were also seen in some nonresponding patients. At doses of 0.1 to 3.0 mg/kg, clonal expansion of both CD4+ and CD8+ blood T cells was observed from baseline to week 6. Partial responders in the 0.1-3.0 mg/kg groups had among the lowest normalized peripheral clonal expansion, especially among CD8+ T cells.

The trial excluded patients who had a history of autoimmune disease or who were on systemic immunosuppression. Peripheral blood for TCR sequencing was collected from all dose cohorts at baseline, on cycle 4 day 1, and on cycle 7 day 1. The samples were taken from a phase I, first-in-human, multicenter, open-label dose-escalation trial of ivuxolimab. Adults with locally advanced or metastatic melanoma, renal cell carcinoma, hepatocellular carcinoma or head and neck squamous cell carcinoma were enrolled in the trial. Before TCR sequencing, CD4+ T cells and CD8+ T cells from peripheral blood were sorted into separate populations.

The sequencing used CD4+ or CD8+ T cells sorted from blood, collected in a trial of the OX40 agonist ivuxolimab. The sequence was obtained from an adult with an advanced solid tumor such as melanoma, head and neck, liver or kidney cancer. This receptor chain uses TRBV15 and TRBJ2-5; TRBD1 fits 11 bases in the junction. For the CDR3, the sequence is CATSRVRRWDRGQETQYF. The DNA is TGTGCCACCAGCAGAGTGCGTAGATGGGACAGGGGGCAAGAGACCCAGTACTTC.